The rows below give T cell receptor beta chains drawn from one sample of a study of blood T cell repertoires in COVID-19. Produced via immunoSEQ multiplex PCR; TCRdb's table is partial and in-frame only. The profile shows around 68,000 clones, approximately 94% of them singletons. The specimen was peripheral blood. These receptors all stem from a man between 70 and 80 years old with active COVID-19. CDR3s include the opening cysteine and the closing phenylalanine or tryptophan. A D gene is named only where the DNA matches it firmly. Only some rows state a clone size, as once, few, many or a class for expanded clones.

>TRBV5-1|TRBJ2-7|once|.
CASSLATASYEQYF
TGCGCCAGCAGCTTGGCTACAGCTTCCTACGAGCAGTACTTC
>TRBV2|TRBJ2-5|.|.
CASNIQETQYF
TGTGCCAGCAACATCCAAGAGACCCAGTACTTC
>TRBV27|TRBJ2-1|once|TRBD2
CASSLGTGGLSYNEQFF
TGTGCCAGCAGTTTAGGGACGGGGGGGCTATCCTACAATGAGCAGTTCTTC
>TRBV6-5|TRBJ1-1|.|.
CASTRGGSDTEAFF
TGTGCCAGCACGCGGGGAGGATCCGACACTGAAGCTTTCTTT
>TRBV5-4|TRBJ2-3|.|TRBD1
CASSSTVGQGTDTQYF
TGTGCCAGCAGCTCAACGGTGGGACAGGGCACAGATACGCAGTATTTT
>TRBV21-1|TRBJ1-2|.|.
CASMAGARSNYGYTF
TGTGCCAGCATGGCGGGGGCGCGATCTAACTATGGCTACACCTTC
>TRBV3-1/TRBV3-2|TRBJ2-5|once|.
CASSQTGVHQETQYF
TGTGCCAGCAGCCAGACAGGAGTCCACCAAGAGACCCAGTACTTC
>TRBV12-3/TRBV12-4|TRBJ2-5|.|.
CASSLSGRETQYF
TGTGCCAGCAGTTTATCAGGGCGAGAGACCCAGTACTTC
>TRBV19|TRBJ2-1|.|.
CATIRGGADEQFF
TGTGCCACGATTAGAGGGGGGGCTGATGAGCAGTTCTTC
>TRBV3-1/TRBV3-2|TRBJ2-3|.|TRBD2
CASSQTSGDTDTQYF
TGTGCCAGCAGCCAAACGAGCGGGGACACAGATACGCAGTATTTT
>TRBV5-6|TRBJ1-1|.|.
CASSLQVVTEAFF
TGTGCCAGCAGCCTACAGGTTGTAACTGAAGCTTTCTTT
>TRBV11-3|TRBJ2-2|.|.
CASSRGLTSMGELFF
TGTGCCAGCAGCCGGGGACTTACCTCCATGGGGGAGCTGTTTTTT
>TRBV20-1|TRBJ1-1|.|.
CSAKGLLEAFF
TGCAGTGCCAAAGGACTCCTTGAAGCTTTCTTT
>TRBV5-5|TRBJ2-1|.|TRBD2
CASSVSGGYEQFF
TGTGCCAGCAGCGTTAGCGGGGGGTATGAGCAGTTCTTC
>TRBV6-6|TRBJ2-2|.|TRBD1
CASSYAQGTGELFF
TGTGCCAGCAGTTACGCACAGGGGACCGGGGAGCTGTTTTTT
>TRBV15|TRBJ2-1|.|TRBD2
CATSGGGARNEQFF
TGTGCCACCAGCGGCGGGGGGGCTCGTAATGAGCAGTTCTTC
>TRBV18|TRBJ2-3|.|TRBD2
CASSVRLAGAAKTSTDTQYF
TGTGCCAGCTCAGTACGACTAGCGGGGGCCGCAAAGACTAGCACAGATACGCAGTATTTT
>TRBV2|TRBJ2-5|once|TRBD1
CASSGGQGGTQYF
TGTGCCAGCAGCGGTGGACAGGGGGGGACCCAGTACTTC
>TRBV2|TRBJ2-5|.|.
CASTGYETQYF
TGTGCCAGCACGGGATATGAGACCCAGTACTTC
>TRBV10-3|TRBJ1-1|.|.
CAIVFTKAFF
TGTGCCATCGTGTTCACAAAAGCTTTCTTT
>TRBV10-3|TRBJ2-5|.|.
CAISRQQETQYF
TGTGCCATCAGTCGCCAGCAAGAGACCCAGTACTTC